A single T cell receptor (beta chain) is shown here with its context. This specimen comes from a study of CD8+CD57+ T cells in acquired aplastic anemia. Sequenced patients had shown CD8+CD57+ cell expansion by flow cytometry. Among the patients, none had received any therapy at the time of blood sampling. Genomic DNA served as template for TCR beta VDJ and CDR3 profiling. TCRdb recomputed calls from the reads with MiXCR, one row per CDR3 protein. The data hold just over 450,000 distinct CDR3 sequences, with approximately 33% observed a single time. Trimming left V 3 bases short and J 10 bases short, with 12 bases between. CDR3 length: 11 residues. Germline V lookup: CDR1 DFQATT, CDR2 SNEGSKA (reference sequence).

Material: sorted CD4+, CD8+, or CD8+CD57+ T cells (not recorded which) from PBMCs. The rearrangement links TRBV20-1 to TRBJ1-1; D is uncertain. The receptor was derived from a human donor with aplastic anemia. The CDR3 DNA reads TGCAGTGCTAGTTCCCGAGACGGAGCTTTCTTT. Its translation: CSASSRDGAFF.